A selection of T cell receptor beta chains follows, all from one sample in a study of T cells in Graves' hyperthyroidism and ophthalmopathy. MiXCR, applied by TCRdb to the multiplex PCR reads, yields one record per CDR3 protein. The sample holds around 190,000 distinct CDR3 sequences, less than 20% seen once. Sequencing used blood. The receptor source for this set is a woman between 45 and 65 years old with Graves' hyperthyroidism. Both conserved end residues are part of each CDR3. Fields, in order: D gene, V gene, clone size, CDR3 length, J gene, CDR3 DNA, CDR3 protein. The D gene is left open where the match is weak. Rows give clone size only sometimes, using once, few, many, or a class for an expanded clone.

.,TRBV7-9,.,15,TRBJ1-4,TGTGCCAGCAGCTTAGGAACGGCTCGCTTGGGGAAACTGTTTTTT,CASSLGTARLGKLFF
.,TRBV7-6,few,14,TRBJ1-3,TGTGCCAGCAGCGAAGACAGCCCTGGAAACACCATATATTTT,CASSEDSPGNTIYF
.,TRBV5-6,.,14,TRBJ1-4,TGTGCCAGCAGCTTGGAAATCGGGAGGGGAAAACTGTTTTTT,CASSLEIGRGKLFF
.,TRBV3-1,few,13,TRBJ2-1,TGTGCCAGCAGCCAAAAAGGGAATAATGAGCAGTTCTTC,CASSQKGNNEQFF
TRBD2,TRBV7-9,.,16,TRBJ2-7,TGTGCCAGCAGCCCCCGGGGGGGATTCGGCTCCTACGAGCAGTACTTC,CASSPRGGFGSYEQYF
TRBD2,TRBV29-1,many,15,TRBJ2-3,TGCAGCGGCTCGGGACTAGCGGCTAGCACAGATACGCAGTATTTT,CSGSGLAASTDTQYF
.,TRBV30,few,12,TRBJ2-7,TGTGCCTGGACCTATGGGGGGGCCGAGCAGTACTTC,CAWTYGGAEQYF
.,TRBV7-8,.,15,TRBJ2-5,TGTGCCAGCAGCAAACAGACTAGTCTCTCTGAGACCCAGTACTTC,CASSKQTSLSETQYF
TRBD2,TRBV6-2/TRBV6-3,many,15,TRBJ2-7,TGTGCCAGCAGTTACCCAGGGACTAGATCTCGCGAGCAGTACTTC,CASSYPGTRSREQYF
.,TRBV2,.,13,TRBJ2-2,TGTGCCAGCAATAACGGGAACACCGGGGAGCTGTTTTTT,CASNNGNTGELFF
.,TRBV7-3,.,15,TRBJ2-7,TGTGCCAGCAGCAGGGCGGCGGGACGCTCCTACGAGCAGTACTTC,CASSRAAGRSYEQYF
.,TRBV6-6,.,12,TRBJ1-2,TGTGCCAGCAGTTACGGGGGCTATGGCTACACCTTC,CASSYGGYGYTF
.,TRBV4-1,many,15,TRBJ2-7,TGCGCCAGCAGCCGATCCGAGGAGACAGGCTACGAGCAGTACTTC,CASSRSEETGYEQYF
TRBD1,TRBV20-1,many,16,TRBJ1-5,TGCAGTGCTCCCTCCTCGGACAGGGGGAGCAATCAGCCCCAGCATTTT,CSAPSSDRGSNQPQHF
TRBD2,TRBV2,many,15,TRBJ2-7,TGTGCCAGCAGTGAAACTAGCGGGACCCTCTACGAGCAGTACTTC,CASSETSGTLYEQYF
TRBD1,TRBV2,many,15,TRBJ1-6,TGTGCCAGCAGTACACAGGGGGGTGCTAGTTCACCCCTCCACTTT,CASSTQGGASSPLHF
.,TRBV14,.,15,TRBJ2-2,TGTGCCAGCAGCCAAGAGGTTCGGGGAACCGGGGAGCTGTTTTTT,CASSQEVRGTGELFF
.,TRBV6-2/TRBV6-3,few,13,TRBJ1-2,TGTGCCAGCAGCCTCCGGGACTACTATGGCTACACCTTC,CASSLRDYYGYTF
.,TRBV30,.,16,TRBJ2-7,TGTGCCTGGAGTGTTCCAACTAGCAGGGGGTCCGGGGAGCAGTACTTC,CAWSVPTSRGSGEQYF
.,TRBV30,many,13,TRBJ2-5,TGTGCCTGGAGTGTAAACGGAGGGAAGACCCAGTACTTC,CAWSVNGGKTQYF
TRBD1,TRBV7-7,many,15,TRBJ2-1,TGTGCTAGCAGCTTAGCTCGGACAGGGGCAAATGAGCAGTTCTTC,CASSLARTGANEQFF
TRBD1,TRBV6-1,many,12,TRBJ2-7,TGTGCCAGCGAACAGGGGGCCTACGAGCAGTACTTC,CASEQGAYEQYF
.,TRBV11-3,many,15,TRBJ2-1,TGTGCCAGCAGCTTAGGCCCCCGGGACTACAATGAGCAGTTCTTC,CASSLGPRDYNEQFF
TRBD2,TRBV9,.,16,TRBJ2-1,TGTGCCAGCAGCGCTCCCCCGGGGCCTAGCGGGATGCAGCAGTTCTTC,CASSAPPGPSGMQQFF
TRBD2,TRBV6-1,many,16,TRBJ2-7,TGTGCCAGCAGTGAACAAGGACTAGCGGGGAACTACGAGCAGTACTTC,CASSEQGLAGNYEQYF
TRBD2,TRBV11-2,many,12,TRBJ2-3,TGTGCCAGCAGCTCGCTAGCGGGTACGCAGTATTTT,CASSSLAGTQYF
.,TRBV20-1,few,14,TRBJ2-7,TGCAGTGCTAGAGCGCTGGATAGCTCCTACGAGCAGTACTTC,CSARALDSSYEQYF
TRBD2,TRBV2,.,16,TRBJ2-7,TGTGCCAGCAGTGAAGATGCGGGAGTGGCATCCTACGAGCAGTACTTC,CASSEDAGVASYEQYF
.,TRBV20-1,.,15,TRBJ2-1,TGCAGTGCTAGAGCTCCTGGGGATGGGGGAGCTGAGCAGTTCTTC,CSARAPGDGGAEQFF
.,TRBV12-3/TRBV12-4,.,14,TRBJ2-1,TGTGCCGTGGGGATGGGTTTGTCCTACAATGAGCAGCTCTTC,CAVGMGLSYNEQLF
TRBD1,TRBV29-1,.,19,TRBJ2-5,TGCAGCGTTGAGGTCTTAGGGGACAGGGGTCCGGAATTGTCCGAGACCCAGTACTTC,CSVEVLGDRGPELSETQYF
TRBD2,TRBV6-1,many,15,TRBJ2-7,TGTGCCAGCAGTCGACCCGGGACTAGCCCCTACGAGCAGTACTTC,CASSRPGTSPYEQYF
TRBD2,TRBV6-1,.,16,TRBJ2-2,TGTGCCAGCCTCCCGGGGGGGGATCGGAACACCGGGGAGCTGTTTTTT,CASLPGGDRNTGELFF
.,TRBV20-1,many,17,TRBJ2-3,TGCAGTGCTAGACACCCGAACAGGGTTGGGAGCACAGATACGCAGTATTTT,CSARHPNRVGSTDTQYF
.,TRBV29-1,.,13,TRBJ2-7,TGCAGCGTTGAAGGGGTTGGAGGTTACGAGCAGTACTTC,CSVEGVGGYEQYF